Described below is a single T cell receptor beta chain sequence and its context. Its antigen has not been determined. Base quality data are lacking; no much larger clone is found one base away. This CDR3 is also generated by other DNA sequences in the sample. This entry comes from a study of shared clonotypes between healthy human individuals (dated by TCRdb to 2018 to 2020). For the study in its entirety: The cohort included three men and two women between 18 and 49 years of age. For each donor, CD4 naive and CD4 memory were each given three plates, CD8 naive was given two plates, and CD8 memory was given one plate. To estimate repertoire size and how much clonotype sharing occurs between individuals, the study deeply sequenced the blood TCR repertoires of a handful of healthy adults. Libraries were prepared and TCR repertoires were sequenced by different laboratories using diverse techniques, in order to increase sequencing depth and limit assay-specific biases. Between about 0.85 and 9.5 billion PBMCs per donor were obtained by leukapheresis. The research as a whole found: Because the study included only a small number of donors, the genetic and exposure-history diversity represented was limited. Naive subsets generally had larger estimated clonotype richness than memory subsets did. Sampling was restricted to blood, and TCR repertoires in tissues likely differ from the TCR repertoires found in blood. Pairwise subsampling indicated that sequencing depth was expected to affect the degree of clonotype sharing among donors. Compared with non-shared clonotypes, clonotypes shared by all four sorted-subset donors had higher generation probabilities. Rarefaction of sorted-subset datasets indicated incomplete sequencing despite the large sequencing depth. Across a few donors, about 4.5% of naive CD4, approximately 3.6% of naive CD8, 2% to 2.5% of memory CD4, and approximately 0.42% of memory CD8 clonotypes were shared.

Using the deep immunoSEQ assay, multiplex PCR amplified TCR CDR3 regions from genomic DNA. Genomic DNA extracted from each cell subset was distributed evenly over all wells of several immunoSEQ 96-well plates, and each plate served as one replicate. For sorted subsets, roughly 200 ng of genomic DNA, equivalent to around 30,000 T cell genomes, went into each replicate PCR. Purified libraries were quantified with a Qubit 3.0 fluorometer, sized on a Bioanalyzer 2100, and re-quantified with the KAPA Library Quantification kit. Every immunoSEQ 96-well plate was sequenced on a dedicated single-read 150-cycle Illumina NextSeq 550 flow cell. The published analysis was carried out like this. The immunoSEQ output contained only junctional sequences without quality scores, so filtering could not match that applied to full-length reads. Sequences were annotated with PyIR, a Python wrapper for IgBLAST v1.9, using IMGT germline references to assign V/J genes and CDR3. Reads were removed for weak V/J assignments (E-value above 1e-6), missing CDR3, stop codons, out-of-frame junctions, or ambiguous translated residues. V3J clonotypes were defined by identical inferred V gene, J gene, and CDR3 amino acid sequence. The percentage overlap between two repertoires was calculated by dividing the number of shared unique clonotypes by the size of the smaller repertoire. Three approaches were used to assess repertoire richness: RTK rarefaction, the Chao1 estimator, and Recon v2.1 estimates of unobserved clonotypes. Generation probabilities were computed with OLGA for all TCRbeta clonotypes obtained by the gDNA method from several donors. The table comes from immuneACCESS by way of TCRdb, which keeps in-frame sequences with V and J called. Part of the clones is missing from these tables; in studies checked, under half for an unresolved V gene and the rest for unknown reasons. From that table come the V and J calls and clone size; the DNA was used to work out D and trimming. The sample data list around 1,100,000 clones, and 77% of these were observed just once. The top ten clones comprise over 0.8% of the sample.

The donors were healthy, HIV-negative adults with no recently reported acute infections or vaccinations. Only Caucasian adults living in Nashville, Tennessee, USA were represented among the donors. CD4+ T cells were enriched through magnetic negative selection, after which naive cells were positively selected on CD45RA and the remaining negative fraction served as the memory subset. After blood collection by leukapheresis, PBMCs were isolated using Ficoll-Histopaque density gradient centrifugation and then cryopreserved in the vapor phase of liquid nitrogen. Analytical flow cytometry was used to check the purity and quantity of each magnetically sorted T cell population. Genomic DNA was isolated from each sorted fraction and quantified by UV absorbance on a Nanodrop 2000c. The TCR was taken from a man in his late teens or twenties in good health. Some clones in this sample may be carry-over from other donors' samples. The source material was memory CD4+ T cells from PBMCs. The sample's cell subset or site label, in plain terms: CD45RA-negative fraction.

CDR3 reads: CATSREGSSYEQYF. The nucleotides are TGTGCCACCAGCAGAGAGGGGAGCTCCTACGAGCAGTACTTC. This sequence uses TRBV15 and TRBJ2-7; the best D guess is TRBD2, with 5 bases matching. Between the V and J ends, shortened by 0 bases and 0 bases respectively, the junction contains 6 bases. From the germline V gene (reference sequence), CDR1 is LNHNV and CDR2 is YYDKDF. The CDR3 contains 14 residues, cysteine and phenylalanine counted. Just the 42-base CDR3 DNA is kept, in frame starting at base 1. The entire variable domain, with the stretches around the CDR3 drawn from the reference TRBV15 and TRBJ2-7 proteins, is DAMVIQNPRYQVTQFGKPVTLSCSQTLNHNVMYWYQQKSSQAPKLLFHYYDKDFNNEADTPDNFQSRRPNTSFCFLDIRSPGLGDTAMYLCATSREGSSYEQYFGPGTRLTVT.